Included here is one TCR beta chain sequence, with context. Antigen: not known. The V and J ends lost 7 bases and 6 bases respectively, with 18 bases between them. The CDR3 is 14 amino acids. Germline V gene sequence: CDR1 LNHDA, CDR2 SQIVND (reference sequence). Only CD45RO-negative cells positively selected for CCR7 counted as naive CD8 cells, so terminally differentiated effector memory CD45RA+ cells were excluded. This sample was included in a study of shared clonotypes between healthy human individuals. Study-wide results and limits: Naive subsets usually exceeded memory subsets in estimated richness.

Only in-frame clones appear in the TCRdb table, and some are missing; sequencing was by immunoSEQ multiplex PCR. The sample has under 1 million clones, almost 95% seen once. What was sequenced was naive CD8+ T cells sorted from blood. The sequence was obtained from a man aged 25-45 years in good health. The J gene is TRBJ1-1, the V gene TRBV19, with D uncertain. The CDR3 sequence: CASTSRRVPSEAFF. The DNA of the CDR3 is TGTGCCAGTACCTCTCGGAGAGTCCCCTCTGAAGCTTTCTTT.